This T cell receptor beta chain was captured in a study of blood T cell repertoires in COVID-19. The CDR3 has 16 amino acids. Germline V gives CDR1 MNHEY, CDR2 SVGEGT. Trimming took 0 bases from V and 2 from J, leaving 14 bases between them. Repertoires were generated with immunoSEQ multiplex PCR, while TCRdb's copy carries only in-frame clones and drops some. Here the sample spans about 270,000 clones, roughly 85% being singletons. The rearrangement uses TRBV6-2 or TRBV6-3 and TRBJ2-7; perhaps TRBD1 as D (5 bases). The sample consisted of peripheral blood. The TCR comes from a woman in her late teens or twenties with acute or convalescent COVID-19. The CDR3 DNA reads TGTGCCAGCAGTTACTCGATCGGACACAGCCCCTACGAGCAGTACTTC. It is translated as CASSYSIGHSPYEQYF.